This T cell receptor beta chain was recovered during a study of T-cell memory formation after mild COVID-19. Overall study: For the most part, TCR clusters were specific to one donor.

The V end was cut by 6 bases, the J end by 10 bases, with 18 bases between. The CDR3 is made up of 14 amino acids. Sample barcodes and UMIs were carried by the TCR alpha and TCR beta cDNA libraries that 5'RACE generated with constant-segment primers. Each CDR3 protein gets one entry after TCRdb re-called the 5' RACE reads with MiXCR. The sample has 250,000 to 350,000 distinct CDR3 sequences, 15% to 20% seen once; the top ten hold 20% to 25%. This clonotype was seen only a few times. The gene calls are TRBV12-3 or TRBV12-4 and TRBJ1-4, with a tentative D call TRBD1 (5 bases). Input material: PBMCs or a T cell subset sorted from them (not recorded which). This TCR derives from a man aged 18 to 30 who had mild COVID-19 (a few samples of this study predate the infection). Cell type and time point are not known. The CDR3 protein is CASSPGRAWGKLFF. The DNA for the CDR3 is TGTGCCAGCAGCCCGGGACGGGCGTGGGGAAAACTGTTTTTT.